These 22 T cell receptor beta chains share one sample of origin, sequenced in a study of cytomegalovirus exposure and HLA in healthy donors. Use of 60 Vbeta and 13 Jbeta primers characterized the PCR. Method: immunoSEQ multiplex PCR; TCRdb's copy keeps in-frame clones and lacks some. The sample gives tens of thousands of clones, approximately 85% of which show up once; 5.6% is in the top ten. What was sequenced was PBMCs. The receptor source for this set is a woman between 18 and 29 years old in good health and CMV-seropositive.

The CDR3: CASSDSGTGGDTGELFF. The DNA for the CDR3 is TGTGCCAGCAGTGACTCGGGGACAGGGGGCGATACCGGGGAGCTGTTTTTT. This chain joins TRBV6-4 and TRBJ2-2; 12 bases align to TRBD1. Germline V lookup: CDR1 MRHNA, CDR2 SNTAGT. V gave up 0 bases and J gave up 5 bases; unmatched junction bases: 4. This CDR3 has 17 residues.

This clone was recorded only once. The DNA of the CDR3 is TGTGCCAGCAGCAACAGGGGGTTCAACCGGGAGCTGTTTTTT. Translated: CASSNRGFNRELFF. V is TRBV5-8 and J is TRBJ2-2; TRBD1 agrees at 8 bases. J lost 9 bases, V lost 4 bases, and 8 bases had no gene match. The CDR3 is 14 amino acids. Germline assignment: CDR1 SGHTS and CDR2 YDEGEE.

CDR3 in DNA: TGTGCCAGCAATCGGGTTAAAGAGACCCAGTACTTC. Protein product: CASNRVKETQYF. V gene TRBV6-6 combines with J gene TRBJ2-5; D unresolved. The ends were cut back, 7 bases at V and 3 bases at J, with 9 bases in the middle. There are 12 residues in the CDR3. Germline CDR1 reads MNHNY; CDR2 reads SVGAGI (reference sequence).

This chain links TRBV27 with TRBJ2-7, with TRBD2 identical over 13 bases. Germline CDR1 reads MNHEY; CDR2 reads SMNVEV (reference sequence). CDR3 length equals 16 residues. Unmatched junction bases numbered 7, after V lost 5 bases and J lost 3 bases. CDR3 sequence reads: CASSPRLAGGGYEQYF. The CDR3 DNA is TGTGCCAGCAGTCCCCGACTAGCGGGAGGAGGCTACGAGCAGTACTTC.

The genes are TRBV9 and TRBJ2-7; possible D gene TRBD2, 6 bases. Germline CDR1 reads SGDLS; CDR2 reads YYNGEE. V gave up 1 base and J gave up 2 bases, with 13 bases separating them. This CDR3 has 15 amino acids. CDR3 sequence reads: CASSVSGGSAYEQYF. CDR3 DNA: TGTGCCAGCAGCGTATCTGGGGGGAGCGCCTACGAGCAGTACTTC.

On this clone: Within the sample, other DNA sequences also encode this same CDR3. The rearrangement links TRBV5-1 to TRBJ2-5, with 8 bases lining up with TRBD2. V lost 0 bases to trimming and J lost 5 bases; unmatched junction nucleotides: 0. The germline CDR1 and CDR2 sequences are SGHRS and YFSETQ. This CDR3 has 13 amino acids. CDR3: CASSLAGGETQYF. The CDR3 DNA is TGCGCCAGCAGCTTGGCGGGGGGGGAGACCCAGTACTTC.

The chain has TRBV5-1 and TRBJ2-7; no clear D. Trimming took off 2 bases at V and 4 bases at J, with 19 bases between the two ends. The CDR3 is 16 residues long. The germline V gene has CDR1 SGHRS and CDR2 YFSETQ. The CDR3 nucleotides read TGCGCCAGCAGCTTCACAAACCAGAAGCAGGAATACGAGCAGTACTTC. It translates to CASSFTNQKQEYEQYF.

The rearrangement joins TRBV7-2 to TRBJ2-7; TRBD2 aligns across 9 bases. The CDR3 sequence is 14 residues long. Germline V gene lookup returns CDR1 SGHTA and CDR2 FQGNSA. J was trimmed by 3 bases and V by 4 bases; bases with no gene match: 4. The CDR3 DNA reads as TGTGCCAGCAGCTGGGTACTAGCGGGCTACGAGCAGTACTTC. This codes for CASSWVLAGYEQYF.

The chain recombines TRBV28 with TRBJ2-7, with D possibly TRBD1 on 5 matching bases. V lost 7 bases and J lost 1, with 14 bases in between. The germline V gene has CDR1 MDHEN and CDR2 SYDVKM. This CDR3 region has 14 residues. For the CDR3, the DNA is TGTGCCAGCACCGTGGGGCCTTTATCCTACGAGCAGTACTTC. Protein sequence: CASTVGPLSYEQYF.

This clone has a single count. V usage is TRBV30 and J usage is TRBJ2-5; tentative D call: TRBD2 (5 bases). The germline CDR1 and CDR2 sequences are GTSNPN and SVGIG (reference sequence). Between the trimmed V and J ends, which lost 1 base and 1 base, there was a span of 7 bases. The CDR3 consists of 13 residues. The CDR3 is CAWSGTVQETQYF. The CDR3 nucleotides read TGTGCCTGGAGTGGGACTGTCCAAGAGACCCAGTACTTC. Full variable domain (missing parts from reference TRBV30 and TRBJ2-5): SQTIHQWPATLVQPVGSPLSLECTVEGTSNPNLYWYRQAAGRGLQLLFYSVGIGQISSEVPQNLSASRPQDRQFILSSKKLLLSDSGFYLCAWSGTVQETQYFGPGTRLLVL.

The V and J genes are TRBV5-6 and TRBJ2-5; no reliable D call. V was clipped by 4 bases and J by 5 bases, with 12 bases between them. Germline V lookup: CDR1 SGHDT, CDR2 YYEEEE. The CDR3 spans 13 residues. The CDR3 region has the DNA TGTGCCAGCAGCCCACTGGCGGAGGAGACCCAGTACTTC. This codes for CASSPLAEETQYF. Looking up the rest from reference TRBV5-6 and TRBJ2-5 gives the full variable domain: DAGVTQSPTHLIKTRGQQVTLRCSPKSGHDTVSWYQQALGQGPQFIFQYYEEEERQRGNFPDRFSGHQFPNYSSELNVNALLLGDSALYLCASSPLAEETQYFGPGTRLLVL.

In nucleotides, the CDR3 is TGTGCCAGCAGCTATGCAGGGATGAACACTGAAGCTTTCTTT. The encoded protein is CASSYAGMNTEAFF. The chain has TRBV5-4 and TRBJ1-1; possibly TRBD1 for D (5 bases). This CDR3 comprises 14 residues. V was shortened by 3 bases and J by 0 bases, with 9 bases between the two germline ends. Germline V CDR1 and CDR2: SGHNT, YYREEE (reference sequence).

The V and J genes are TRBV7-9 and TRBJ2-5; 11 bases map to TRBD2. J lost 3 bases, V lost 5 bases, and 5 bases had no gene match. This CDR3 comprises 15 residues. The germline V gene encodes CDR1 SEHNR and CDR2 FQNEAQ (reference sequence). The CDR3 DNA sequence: TGTGCCAGCAGCCCGATAGCGGGGGGGAAAGAGACCCAGTACTTC. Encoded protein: CASSPIAGGKETQYF.

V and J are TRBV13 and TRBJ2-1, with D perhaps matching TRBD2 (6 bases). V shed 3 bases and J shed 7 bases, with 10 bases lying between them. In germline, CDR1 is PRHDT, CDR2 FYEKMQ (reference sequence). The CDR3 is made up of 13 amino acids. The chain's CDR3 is CASSFPGVNEQFF. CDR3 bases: TGTGCCAGCAGCTTTCCGGGAGTTAATGAGCAGTTCTTC.

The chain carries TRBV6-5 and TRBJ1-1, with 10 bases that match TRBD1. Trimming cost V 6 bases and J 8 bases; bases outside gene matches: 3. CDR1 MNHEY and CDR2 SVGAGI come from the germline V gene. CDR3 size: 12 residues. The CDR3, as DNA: TGTGCCAGCAGACTGGGACAGGGGGAAGCTTTCTTT. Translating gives CASRLGQGEAFF.

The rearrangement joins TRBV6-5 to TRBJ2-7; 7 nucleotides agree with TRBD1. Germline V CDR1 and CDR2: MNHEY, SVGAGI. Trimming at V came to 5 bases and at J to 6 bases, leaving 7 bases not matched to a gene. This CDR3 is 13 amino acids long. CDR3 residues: CASSRQGPGEQYF. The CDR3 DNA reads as TGTGCCAGCAGTCGACAGGGTCCCGGCGAGCAGTACTTC.

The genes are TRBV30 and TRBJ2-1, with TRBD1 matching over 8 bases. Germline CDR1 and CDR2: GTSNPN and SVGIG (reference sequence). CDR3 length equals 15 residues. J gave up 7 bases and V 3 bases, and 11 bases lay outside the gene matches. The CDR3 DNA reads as TGTGCCTGGAGGACGAGGACAGGGATATGGAATGAGCAGTTCTTC. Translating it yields CAWRTRTGIWNEQFF.

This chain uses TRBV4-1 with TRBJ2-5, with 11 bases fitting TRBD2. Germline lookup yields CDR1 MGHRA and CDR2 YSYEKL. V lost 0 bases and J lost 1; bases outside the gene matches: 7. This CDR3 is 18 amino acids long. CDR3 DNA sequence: TGCGCCAGCAGCCAAGACCCAAATCTAGCGGGGGGCCAAGAGACCCAGTACTTC. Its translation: CASSQDPNLAGGQETQYF.

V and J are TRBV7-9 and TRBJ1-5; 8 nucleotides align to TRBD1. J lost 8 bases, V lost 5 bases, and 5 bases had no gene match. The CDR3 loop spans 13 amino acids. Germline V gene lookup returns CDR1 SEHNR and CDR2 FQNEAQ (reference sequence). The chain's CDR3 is CASSPDRVEPQHF. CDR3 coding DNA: TGTGCCAGCAGCCCGGACAGGGTTGAGCCCCAGCATTTT.

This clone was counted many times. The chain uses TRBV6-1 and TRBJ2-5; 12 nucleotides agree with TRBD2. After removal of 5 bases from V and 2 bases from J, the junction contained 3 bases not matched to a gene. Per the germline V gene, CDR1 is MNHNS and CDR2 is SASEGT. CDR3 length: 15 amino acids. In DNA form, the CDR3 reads TGTGCCAGCAGTTGGACTAGCGGGACTCAAGAGACCCAGTACTTC. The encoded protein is CASSWTSGTQETQYF.

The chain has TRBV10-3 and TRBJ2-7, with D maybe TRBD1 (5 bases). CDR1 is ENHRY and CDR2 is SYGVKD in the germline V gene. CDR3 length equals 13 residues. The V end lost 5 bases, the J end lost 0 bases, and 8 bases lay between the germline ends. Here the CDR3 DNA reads TGTGCCATCAGTTTGGACAACTCCTACGAGCAGTACTTC. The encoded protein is CAISLDNSYEQYF.

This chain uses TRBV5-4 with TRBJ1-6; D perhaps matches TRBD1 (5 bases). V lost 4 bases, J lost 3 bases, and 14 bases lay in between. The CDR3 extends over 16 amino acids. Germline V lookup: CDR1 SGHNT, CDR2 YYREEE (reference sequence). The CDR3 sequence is CASSVGGAYYNSPLHF. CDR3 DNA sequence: TGTGCCAGCAGCGTTGGAGGGGCCTACTATAATTCACCCCTCCACTTT.